This T cell receptor beta chain appears in the sequencing data of a study of cytomegalovirus exposure and HLA in healthy donors. CDR1 and CDR2 from the germline V gene are LGHNA and YNFKEQ. The CDR3 is 16 residues long. Trimming pared 0 bases from V and 2 bases from J, leaving 11 bases between. 13 Jbeta primers and 60 Vbeta primers were used for the PCR. Repertoires were generated with immunoSEQ multiplex PCR, while TCRdb's copy carries only in-frame clones and drops some. The table lists around 170,000 clones, around three quarters of them singletons. General observations from the study: What a later analysis reportedly showed was that an Asian-associated ancestry cluster had fewer N-insertions than the 666-donor mean.

In this sample, this clone turned up once. Antigen: not known. The source material was PBMCs. This chain links TRBV4-2 with TRBJ1-5; D gene uncertain. This clonotype was sampled from a woman aged 45-65 years in good health and CMV-seropositive. The CDR3 is CASSQDGRRGNQPQHF. CDR3 nucleotide sequence: TGTGCCAGCAGCCAAGATGGGAGACGCGGCAATCAGCCCCAGCATTTT.